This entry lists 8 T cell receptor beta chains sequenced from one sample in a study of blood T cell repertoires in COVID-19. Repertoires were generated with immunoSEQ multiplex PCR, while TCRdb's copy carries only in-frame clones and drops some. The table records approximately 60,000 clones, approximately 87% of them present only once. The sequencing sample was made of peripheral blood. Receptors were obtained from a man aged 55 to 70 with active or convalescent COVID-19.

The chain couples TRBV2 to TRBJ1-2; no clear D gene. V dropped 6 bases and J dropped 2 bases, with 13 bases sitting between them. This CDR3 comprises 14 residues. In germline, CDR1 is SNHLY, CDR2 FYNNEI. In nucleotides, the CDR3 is TGTGCCAGCAGCCACGCTCAGATGAACTATGGCTACACCTTC. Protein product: CASSHAQMNYGYTF.

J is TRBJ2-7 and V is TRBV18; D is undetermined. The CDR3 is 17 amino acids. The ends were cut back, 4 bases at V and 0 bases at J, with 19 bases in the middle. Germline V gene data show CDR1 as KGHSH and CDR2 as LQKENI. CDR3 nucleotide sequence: TGTGCCAGCTCACGTACGCCCGCGACACCTGACTCCTACGAGCAGTACTTC. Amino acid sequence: CASSRTPATPDSYEQYF.

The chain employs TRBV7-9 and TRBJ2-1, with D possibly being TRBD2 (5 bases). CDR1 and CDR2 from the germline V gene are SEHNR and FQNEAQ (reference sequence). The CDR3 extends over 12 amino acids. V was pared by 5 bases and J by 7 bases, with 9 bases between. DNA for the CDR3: TGTGCCAGCAGCCCCGGGGTGAATGAGCAGTTCTTC. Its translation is CASSPGVNEQFF.

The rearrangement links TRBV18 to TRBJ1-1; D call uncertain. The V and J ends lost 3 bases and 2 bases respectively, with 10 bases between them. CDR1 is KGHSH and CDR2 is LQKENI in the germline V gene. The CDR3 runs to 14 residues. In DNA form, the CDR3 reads TGTGCCAGCTCACCTCCTAATGTTAACACTGAAGCTTTCTTT. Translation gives CASSPPNVNTEAFF.

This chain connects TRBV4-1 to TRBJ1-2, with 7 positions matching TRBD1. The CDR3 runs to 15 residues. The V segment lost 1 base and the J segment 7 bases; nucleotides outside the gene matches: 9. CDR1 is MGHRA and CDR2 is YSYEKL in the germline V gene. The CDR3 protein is CASSQVRQGTGGYTF. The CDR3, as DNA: TGCGCCAGCAGCCAAGTTCGACAGGGTACTGGTGGCTACACCTTC.

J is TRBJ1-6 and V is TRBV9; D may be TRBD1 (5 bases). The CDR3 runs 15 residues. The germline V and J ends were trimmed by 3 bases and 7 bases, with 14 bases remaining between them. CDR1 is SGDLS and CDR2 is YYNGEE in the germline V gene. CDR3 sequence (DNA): TGTGCCAGCAGCGAAGGTTGGGGGGGGAATTCACCCCTCCACTTT. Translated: CASSEGWGGNSPLHF.

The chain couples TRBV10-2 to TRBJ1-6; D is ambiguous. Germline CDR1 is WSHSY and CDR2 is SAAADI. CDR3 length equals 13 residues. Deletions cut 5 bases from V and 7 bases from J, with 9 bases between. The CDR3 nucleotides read TGCGCCAGCAGTACAGAAAAGAATTCACCCCTCCACTTT. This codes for CASSTEKNSPLHF.

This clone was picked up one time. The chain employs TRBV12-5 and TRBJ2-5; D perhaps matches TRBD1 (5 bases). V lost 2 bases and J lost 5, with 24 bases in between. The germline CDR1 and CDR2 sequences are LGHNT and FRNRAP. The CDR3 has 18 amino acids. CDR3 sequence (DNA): TGTGCTAGTGGTTTGAACTGGGGCGGCGTACCTACGGTGGAGACCCAGTACTTC. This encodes CASGLNWGGVPTVETQYF.